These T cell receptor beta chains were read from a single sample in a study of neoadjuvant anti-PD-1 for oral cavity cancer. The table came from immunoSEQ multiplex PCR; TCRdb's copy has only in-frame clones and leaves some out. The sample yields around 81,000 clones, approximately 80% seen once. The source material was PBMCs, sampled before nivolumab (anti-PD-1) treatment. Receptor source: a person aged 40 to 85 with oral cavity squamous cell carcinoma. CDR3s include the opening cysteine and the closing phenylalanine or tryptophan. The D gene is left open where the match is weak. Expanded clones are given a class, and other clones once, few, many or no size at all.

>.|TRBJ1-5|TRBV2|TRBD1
CASRSAQGGQPQHF
TGTGCCAGCAGGAGCGCTCAGGGGGGTCAGCCCCAGCATTTT
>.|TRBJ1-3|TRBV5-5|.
CASSLDTSGNTIYF
TGTGCCAGCAGCTTGGACACTTCTGGAAACACCATATATTTT
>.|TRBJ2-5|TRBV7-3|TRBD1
CASSAATGGWETQYF
TGTGCCAGCAGCGCGGCGACAGGGGGTTGGGAGACCCAGTACTTC
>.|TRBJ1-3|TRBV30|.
CAWTGSSGNTIYF
TGTGCCTGGACAGGGAGCTCTGGAAACACCATATATTTT
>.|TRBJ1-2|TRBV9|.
CASSVGIWEGANYGYTF
TGTGCCAGCAGCGTAGGGATTTGGGAAGGCGCTAACTATGGCTACACCTTC
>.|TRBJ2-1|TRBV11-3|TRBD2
CASSAGTSGASSYNEQFF
TGTGCCAGCAGCGCCGGGACTAGCGGGGCGAGCTCCTACAATGAGCAGTTCTTC
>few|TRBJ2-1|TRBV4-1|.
CASSQVIRRQGDLFF
TGCGCCAGCAGCCAAGTAATACGGCGTCAAGGGGATCTGTTCTTC
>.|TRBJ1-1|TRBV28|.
CASSPDSSGVNTEAFF
TGTGCCAGCAGCCCCGACAGCTCGGGGGTGAACACTGAAGCTTTCTTT
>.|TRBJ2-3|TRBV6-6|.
CASSPGTSASTQYF
TGTGCCAGCAGCCCTGGGACTTCGGCAAGTACGCAGTATTTT
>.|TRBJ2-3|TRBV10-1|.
CASSDPGIGSTDTQYF
TGCGCCAGCAGTGATCCAGGAATAGGGAGCACAGATACGCAGTATTTT
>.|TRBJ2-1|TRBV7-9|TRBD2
CASSFLAGAGPMNEQFF
TGTGCCAGCAGCTTCCTAGCGGGAGCAGGGCCAATGAATGAGCAGTTCTTC
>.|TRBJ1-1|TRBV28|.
CASSQDSFEAFF
TGTGCCAGCAGTCAAGACAGTTTTGAAGCTTTCTTT
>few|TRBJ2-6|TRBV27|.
CASSLNPTGANVLTF
TGTGCCAGCAGTTTGAATCCTACTGGGGCCAACGTCCTGACTTTC
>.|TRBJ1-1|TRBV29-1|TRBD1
CSVSDRVGTEAFF
TGCAGCGTTTCAGACAGGGTGGGGACTGAAGCTTTCTTT
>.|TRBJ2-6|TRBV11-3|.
CASSRISGANVLTF
TGTGCCAGCAGCCGGATCTCTGGGGCCAACGTCCTGACTTTC
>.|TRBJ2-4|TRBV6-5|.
CASSYGSQANIQYF
TGTGCCAGCAGTTACGGGTCCCAGGCGAACATTCAGTACTTC
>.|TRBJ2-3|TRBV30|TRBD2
CAWSAASGRAGDTQYF
TGTGCCTGGAGTGCGGCGAGCGGGAGGGCCGGAGATACGCAGTATTTT
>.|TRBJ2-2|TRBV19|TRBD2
CASLAGALNTGELFF
TGTGCCTCTTTAGCGGGAGCGTTGAACACCGGGGAGCTGTTTTTT
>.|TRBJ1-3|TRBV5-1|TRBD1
CASSLAGGSGNTIYF
TGCGCCAGCAGCTTGGCAGGGGGCTCTGGAAACACCATATATTTT
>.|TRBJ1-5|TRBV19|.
CASSIDPNQPQHF
TGTGCCAGTAGTATAGATCCAAATCAGCCCCAGCATTTT
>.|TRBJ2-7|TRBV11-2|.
CASSSLWVGGGDEQYF
TGTGCCAGCAGCTCATTATGGGTGGGCGGGGGCGACGAGCAGTACTTC
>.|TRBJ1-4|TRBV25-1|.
CASSPLNEKLFF
TGTGCCAGCAGTCCACTTAATGAAAAACTGTTTTTT
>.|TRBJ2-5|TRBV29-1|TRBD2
CSVEEPSGRAYETQYF
TGCAGCGTTGAAGAACCCAGCGGGAGGGCCTACGAGACCCAGTACTTC
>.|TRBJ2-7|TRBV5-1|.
CASTFLDMTYEQYF
TGCGCCAGCACCTTCCTGGACATGACCTACGAGCAGTACTTC
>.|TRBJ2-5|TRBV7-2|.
CASIPEGMVETQYF
TGTGCCAGCATCCCGGAGGGGATGGTAGAGACCCAGTACTTC
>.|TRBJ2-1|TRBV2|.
CASIGYPSENEQFF
TGTGCCAGCATAGGGTACCCTAGCGAAAATGAGCAGTTCTTC
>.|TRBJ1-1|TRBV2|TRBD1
CASSGRGRGSFF
TGTGCCAGCAGTGGAAGGGGGCGCGGGTCTTTCTTT
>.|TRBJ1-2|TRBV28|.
CASRSPESGSSGYTF
TGTGCCAGCAGAAGCCCAGAGTCAGGCTCGTCGGGCTACACCTTC
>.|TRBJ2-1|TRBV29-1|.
CSALGAGYNEQFF
TGCAGCGCCCTGGGGGCCGGGTACAATGAGCAGTTCTTC
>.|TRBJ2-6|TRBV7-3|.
CASSPQGFLLGANVLTF
TGTGCCAGCAGCCCACAGGGATTTCTGTTGGGGGCCAACGTCCTGACTTTC
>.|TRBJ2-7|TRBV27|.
CASSFITGTESYEQYF
TGTGCCAGCAGTTTTATTACCGGGACGGAGTCCTACGAGCAGTACTTC
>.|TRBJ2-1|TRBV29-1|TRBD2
CSVGRPAGISYNEQFF
TGCAGCGTGGGTCGACCAGCGGGAATCTCCTACAATGAGCAGTTCTTC
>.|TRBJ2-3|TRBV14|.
CASSPSFGSTDTQYF
TGTGCCAGCAGCCCGTCTTTTGGGAGCACAGATACGCAGTATTTT
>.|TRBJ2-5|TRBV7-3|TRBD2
CASSLTSGTETQYF
TGTGCCAGCAGCTTAACCAGCGGGACAGAGACCCAGTACTTC
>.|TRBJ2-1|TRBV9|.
CASSVAAGDNEQFF
TGTGCCAGCAGCGTAGCGGCAGGAGACAATGAGCAGTTCTTC
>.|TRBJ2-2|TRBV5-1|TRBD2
CASSYLAGGNTGELFF
TGCGCCAGCAGCTACTTAGCGGGAGGGAACACCGGGGAGCTGTTTTTT
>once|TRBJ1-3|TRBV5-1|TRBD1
CASSSGTGGRGNTIYF
TGCGCCAGCAGCTCCGGGACAGGGGGCCGTGGAAACACCATATATTTT